The sequence of this T cell receptor beta chain was determined in a study of blood T cell repertoires in COVID-19. Clones were sequenced by immunoSEQ multiplex PCR, and TCRdb holds only the in-frame ones, with some missing. The sample carries about 150,000 clones, roughly 86% recorded once. The CDR3 totals 15 residues. V shed 1 base, J shed 4 bases, and the junction held 6 bases outside the gene matches. Per germline, CDR1 GTSNPN and CDR2 SVGIG (reference sequence). The sample comprised peripheral blood. The clonotype originates from a human donor with acute or convalescent COVID-19. The donor label of this sample is uncertain. The chain joins TRBV30 to TRBJ2-1, with 8 bases that match TRBD2. CDR3 protein: CAWSGRGASYNEQFF. The CDR3 DNA reads as TGTGCCTGGAGTGGGCGGGGGGCTTCTTACAATGAGCAGTTCTTC.